This TCR beta chain was observed in a study of technical replicates of blood from several donors. Generated by immunoSEQ multiplex PCR, the TCRdb table keeps only in-frame clones and is missing some. In the table there are 75,000 to 85,000 clones, over 75% of which are singletons. Source material: PBMCs. The sequence came from a human donor in good health. Some clones in this sample may be carry-over from other donors' samples.

The CDR3 nucleotides are TGTGCCAGCAGTTACGAGGAGGGGAGCGGTGAAGCTTTCTTT. This sequence encodes CASSYEEGSGEAFF. The chain couples TRBV6-5 to TRBJ1-1; possible D gene TRBD1, 5 bases. The CDR3 is made up of 14 amino acids. From germline, CDR1 is MNHEY and CDR2 SVGAGI. Trimming shortened V by 2 bases and J by 7 bases, and 14 bases separated the two germline ends.